A single sample is the source of the 12 T cell receptor beta chains below, sequenced in a study of T-cell reconstitution after alpha-beta-depleted transplantation in children. Preparation of the TCRbeta library was carried out with unique molecular identifiers. TCRdb reprocessed the PCR reads with MiXCR, giving one entry per CDR3 protein. Of about 980,000 distinct CDR3 sequences listed, roughly 29% are singletons. Sequences were derived from PBMCs, mostly from graft donor cells, sampled 360 days after TCRalphabeta/CD19-depleted stem cell transplant. These receptors all stem from a boy in the first two years of life who had a stem cell transplant for SCID, so the T cells may come from the graft donor.

This clonotype was recorded a few times. The rearrangement links TRBV12-3 or TRBV12-4 to TRBJ1-1; D unresolved. The CDR3 is made up of 13 amino acids. With 5 bases removed from V and 1 base from J, the gap between germline ends came to 8 bases. In DNA, the CDR3 is TGTGCCAGCAGTGTAGGTGCGAACACTGAAGCTTTCTTT. Amino acid sequence: CASSVGANTEAFF.

Only a few counts were recorded for this clonotype. The chain has TRBV29-1 and TRBJ1-4; D remains unclear. The CDR3 loop spans 11 amino acids. The V end lost 5 bases, the J end lost 8 bases, and 9 bases lay between the germline ends. Germline-derived CDR1 and CDR2 are SQVTM and ANQGSEA. The chain's CDR3 is CSVLKAEKLFF. The DNA for the CDR3 is TGCAGCGTTCTCAAGGCGGAAAAACTGTTTTTT.

The rearrangement links TRBV10-3 to TRBJ1-1, with 8 bases that match TRBD1. The germline gives CDR1 ENHRY, CDR2 SYGVKD. This CDR3 spans 13 amino acids. V lost 11 bases to trimming and J lost 3 bases; unmatched junction nucleotides: 8. The CDR3 nucleotides read TGTGCCTCTGGACAGGGCGGGGACACTGAAGCTTTCTTT. It encodes CASGQGGDTEAFF.

V usage is TRBV7-8 and J usage is TRBJ2-7; possibly TRBD2 for D (6 bases). The V gene's germline CDR1 is SGHVS and CDR2 FQNEAQ. V was cut by 5 bases and J by 2 bases, with 10 bases left in between. The CDR3 is 13 amino acids. Here the CDR3 reads CASSMGRPYEQYF. CDR3 DNA: TGTGCCAGCAGCATGGGGAGGCCCTACGAGCAGTACTTC.

This chain joins TRBV7-9 and TRBJ1-2; tentatively, D is TRBD1 (6 bases). V lost 5 bases to trimming and J lost 1 base, with 17 bases between them. The CDR3 contains 16 residues. Germline CDR1 and CDR2: SEHNR and FQNEAQ (reference sequence). Here the CDR3 reads CASSTLDRYDNYGYTF. The CDR3 coding sequence is TGTGCCAGCAGCACCTTGGACAGATACGATAACTATGGCTACACCTTC.

The chain uses TRBV23-1 and TRBJ2-1, with 8 bases lining up with TRBD2. Being an ORF, TRBV23-1 has a function that is uncertain. V dropped 2 bases and J dropped 1; count of bases not matched to a gene: 22. The CDR3 contains 22 residues. CDR3 protein: CASSQTGIAGGGPGRSYNEQFF. CDR3 coding DNA: TGCGCCAGCAGTCAAACAGGGATCGCGGGCGGGGGGCCCGGTAGGTCCTACAATGAGCAGTTCTTC.

The table lists this clonotype with a few counts. This chain connects TRBV6-1 to TRBJ2-2; weak D call: TRBD1 (6 bases). Germline V CDR1 and CDR2: MNHNS, SASEGT. This CDR3 is built from 15 residues. V lost 6 bases, J lost 4 bases, and 15 bases lay in between. For the CDR3, the DNA is TGTGCCAGCAGCCCGACAGGTATCATCACCGGGGAGCTGTTTTTT. It codes for CASSPTGIITGELFF.

This clonotype was detected a few times. This chain joins TRBV2 and TRBJ2-1, with unresolved D. The germline gives CDR1 SNHLY, CDR2 FYNNEI. V was cut by 5 bases and J by 4 bases, with 6 bases left in between. The CDR3 is 12 residues long. The CDR3 loop is CASSREYNEQFF. The CDR3 nucleotides read TGTGCCAGCAGTCGTGAATACAATGAGCAGTTCTTC.

The chain couples TRBV12-3 or TRBV12-4 to TRBJ2-6; 13 bases line up with TRBD2. The CDR3 runs 18 residues. V lost 5 bases to trimming and J lost 0 bases; unmatched junction nucleotides: 4. The CDR3 spells CASSPRLAGGSGANVLTF. The CDR3 DNA follows: TGTGCCAGCAGTCCTCGACTAGCGGGGGGCTCTGGGGCCAACGTCCTGACTTTC.

This clonotype has only a few counts. The chain uses TRBV11-1 and TRBJ2-7; weak D call: TRBD1 (6 bases). Germline CDR1 SGHAT, CDR2 FQDESV (reference sequence). The V gene lost 5 bases and the J gene lost 1 base, with 24 bases spanning the gap. The CDR3 length is 18 residues. The DNA for the CDR3 is TGTGCCAGCAGCCTAATCAACTACAGGGACAAGCCGTCCTACGAGCAGTACTTC. This translates into CASSLINYRDKPSYEQYF. Supplemented by reference TRBV11-1 and TRBJ2-7, the full variable domain reads EAEVAQSPRYKITEKSQAVAFWCDPISGHATLYWYRQILGQGPELLVQFQDESVVDDSQLPKDRFSAERLKGVDSTLKIQPAELGDSAMYLCASSLINYRDKPSYEQYFGPGTRLTVT.

This clonotype appeared a single time. J is TRBJ2-7 and V is TRBV6-1; 13 nucleotides line up with TRBD2. The CDR3 sequence is 14 residues long. The germline V gene has CDR1 MNHNS and CDR2 SASEGT. Trimming removed 6 bases from V and 4 bases from J; junction bases left unmatched: 3. The CDR3 region has the DNA TGTGCCAGCAGGACGACTAGCGGGGGGTACGAGCAGTACTTC. Translation: CASRTTSGGYEQYF.

V and J are TRBV20-1 and TRBJ2-7; TRBD1 agrees at 8 bases. V lost 1 base and J lost 9; bases outside the gene matches: 2. This CDR3 has 11 amino acids. CDR1 and CDR2 (germline): DFQATT, SNEGSKA (reference sequence). CDR3 amino acids: CSARAGGGQYF. CDR3 coding DNA: TGCAGTGCTAGAGCAGGGGGCGGGCAGTACTTC.